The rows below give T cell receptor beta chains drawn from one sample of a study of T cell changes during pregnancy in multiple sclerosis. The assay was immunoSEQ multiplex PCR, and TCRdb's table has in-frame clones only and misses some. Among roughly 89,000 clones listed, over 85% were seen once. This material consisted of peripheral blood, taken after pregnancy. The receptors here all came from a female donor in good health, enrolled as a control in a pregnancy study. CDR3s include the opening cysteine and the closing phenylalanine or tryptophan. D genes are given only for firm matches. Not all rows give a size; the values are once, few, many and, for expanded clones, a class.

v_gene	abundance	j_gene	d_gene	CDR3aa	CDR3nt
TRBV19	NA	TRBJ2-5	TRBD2	CASSGSLAGSGETQYF	TGTGCCAGTAGCGGATCTCTAGCGGGATCGGGAGAGACCCAGTACTTC
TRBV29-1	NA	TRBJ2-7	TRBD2	CSAVAGGEGYEQYF	TGCAGCGCGGTAGCGGGAGGGGAGGGTTACGAGCAGTACTTC
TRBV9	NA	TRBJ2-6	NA	CASSVGGEFSGANVLTF	TGTGCCAGCAGCGTAGGTGGGGAGTTCTCTGGGGCCAACGTCCTGACTTTC
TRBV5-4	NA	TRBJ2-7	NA	CASSLDGGLYEQYF	TGTGCCAGCAGCCTCGACGGAGGCCTCTACGAGCAGTACTTC
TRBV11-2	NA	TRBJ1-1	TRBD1	CASSLSSGGLNTEAFF	TGTGCCAGCAGCTTGAGCTCAGGGGGACTGAACACTGAAGCTTTCTTT
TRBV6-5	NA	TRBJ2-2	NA	CASSLGTNTGELFF	TGTGCCAGCAGTCTCGGGACAAACACCGGGGAGCTGTTTTTT
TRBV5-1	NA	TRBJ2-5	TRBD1	CASSEGDRQETQYF	TGCGCCAGCAGTGAAGGGGACAGGCAAGAGACCCAGTACTTC
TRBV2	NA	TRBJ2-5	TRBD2	CASSGTGGRGQETQYF	TGTGCCAGCAGTGGAACCGGCGGGAGGGGACAAGAGACCCAGTACTTC
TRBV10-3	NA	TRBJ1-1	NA	CAISEPLHTEAFF	TGTGCCATCAGTGAACCACTCCACACTGAAGCTTTCTTT
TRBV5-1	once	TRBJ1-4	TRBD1	CASSSQGAANEKLFF	TGCGCCAGCAGCTCACAGGGGGCGGCTAATGAAAAACTGTTTTTT
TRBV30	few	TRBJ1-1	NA	CAWSSTGVMNTEAFF	TGTGCCTGGAGTTCGACAGGAGTTATGAACACTGAAGCTTTCTTT
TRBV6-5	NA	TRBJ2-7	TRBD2	CASSYVASGIYEQYF	TGTGCCAGCAGTTACGTGGCTAGCGGGATTTACGAGCAGTACTTC
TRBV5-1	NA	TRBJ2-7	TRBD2	CASSLAFRTSSRQYF	TGCGCCAGCAGCTTGGCCTTCAGGACTAGCTCCCGGCAGTACTTC
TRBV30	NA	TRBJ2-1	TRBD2	CAWSLAGGYEQFF	TGTGCCTGGTCCCTAGCGGGAGGCTATGAGCAGTTCTTC
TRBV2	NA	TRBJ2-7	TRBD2	CASSEGLAGGGYEQYF	TGTGCCAGCAGTGAAGGTCTAGCGGGAGGCGGCTACGAGCAGTACTTC
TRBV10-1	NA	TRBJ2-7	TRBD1	CANGDRGSYEQYF	TGCGCCAACGGGGACAGGGGGAGCTACGAGCAGTACTTC
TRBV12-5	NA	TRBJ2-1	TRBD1	CASGGTGFEQFF	TGTGCTAGTGGGGGGACAGGGTTTGAGCAGTTCTTC
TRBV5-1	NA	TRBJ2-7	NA	CASSPRLDPHEQYF	TGCGCCAGCAGCCCACGACTAGATCCCCACGAGCAGTACTTC
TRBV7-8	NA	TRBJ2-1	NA	CASSYWVGQSSYNEQFF	TGTGCCAGCAGCTATTGGGTGGGGCAGAGCTCCTACAATGAGCAGTTCTTC
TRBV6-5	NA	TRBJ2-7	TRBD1	CASSPSGQSPYEQYF	TGTGCCAGCAGCCCCTCGGGACAGTCACCCTACGAGCAGTACTTC